The clone carrying this T cell receptor (beta chain) was detected a few times. The antigen remains undetermined. The sample's time point: week 23, last vaccination. Topical imiquimod accompanied each vaccine dose, which consisted of 300 ug of mutant IDH1 20-mer peptide. This sample was included in a study of a mutant IDH1 vaccine in newly diagnosed glioma. In the study overall: With temozolomide cycles, or 4-6 weeks after radiotherapy alone, vaccination was started. Every participant had undergone radiotherapy, temozolomide, or both before, and most underwent both.

The CDR3 contains 11 residues. Looked up from germline, CDR1 is SGHRS and CDR2 is YFSETQ. V shed 1 base and J shed 6 bases, with 5 bases lying between them. Sequenced by immunoSEQ multiplex PCR; TCRdb stores in-frame clones only, minus some. Among tens of thousands of clones, 80% to 90% were seen once, and the ten largest hold roughly 8.8%. Study-wide results and limits: Pseudoprogression seemed unlinked to shifts in top peripheral T cell clonotypes.

Here the sequenced sample was PBMCs, taken from a glioma patient whose treatment included an IDH1 peptide vaccine. The chain is built from TRBV5-1 and TRBJ2-7; D is ambiguous. This receptor was taken from a woman between 35 and 50 years old with glioma. Some clones in this sample may be carry-over from other donors' samples. The CDR3 nucleotides are TGCGCCAGCAGCTTGACTTTCGAGCAGTACTTC. Its protein is CASSLTFEQYF.